This record looks at one T cell receptor (beta chain) sequence and its context. Adults between roughly 18 and 95 years of age took part from 20 to 25 US areas. Each participant's cohort was designated according to participant-reported clinical history. The sample comes from a study of blood T cell repertoires in COVID-19. The method was immunoSEQ multiplex PCR; TCRdb's version includes in-frame clones alone and lacks a portion of them. Among around 190,000 clones, over 80% were seen once, and the ten largest hold about a tenth. Trimming removed 6 bases from V and 5 bases from J, with 19 bases in between. Germline V lookup: CDR1 MDHEN, CDR2 SYDVKM. The CDR3 consists of 15 residues.

The gene calls are TRBV28 and TRBJ2-5; D might be TRBD1 (6 bases). Input material: PBMCs or T cells enriched from blood (not recorded which). This sequence originates from a man aged 18 to 30 with acute COVID-19. The CDR3 region is CASSRTGTTRETQYF. The CDR3 nucleotides are TGTGCCAGCAGCCGGACCGGGACAACGAGGGAGACCCAGTACTTC.